This T cell receptor (beta chain) was identified in a study of cytomegalovirus exposure and HLA in healthy donors. Study results and limitations: In an earlier analysis, most TCR beta V segments were productive about 87% or about 30% of the time. High sensitivity and specificity were reportedly achieved when the classifier diagnosed cytomegalovirus status. The study flagged 150 to 200 TCR beta chains as cytomegalovirus-associated. A link between a missense DCLRE1C variant and TCR beta V- and J-gene trimming emerged from a later analysis.

On this clone itself: The antigen is undetermined.

PCR was performed using 60 Vbeta and 13 Jbeta primers. Produced via immunoSEQ multiplex PCR; TCRdb's table is partial and in-frame only. The table includes approximately 100,000 clones, about 79% detected once. V shed 4 bases and J shed 1 base, with 11 bases lying between them. CDR1 and CDR2 (germline): LGHNA, YNFKEQ. The CDR3 runs 15 residues. This clonotype was sampled from a man aged 55 to 70 in good health and CMV-seropositive. Sequenced input: PBMCs. The rearrangement links TRBV4-2 to TRBJ1-5; D gene ambiguous. In nucleotides, the CDR3 is TGTGCCAGCAGCCCCTCGTACCAGAGCAATCAGCCCCAGCATTTT. Translation: CASSPSYQSNQPQHF.